This T cell receptor beta chain comes out of a study of blood T cell repertoires in COVID-19. Authors' analysis steps: Reference gene primer amplification in the assay estimated nucleated cell counts. Assay used: immunoSEQ multiplex PCR; TCRdb lists only in-frame clones, some missing. V, J and clone size derive from that table, while D and trimming were established from the DNA sequence. Of over 350,000 clones listed, 70% to 90% were seen once; the top ten hold just under 2%. Cohort allocation depended upon clinical history that participants reported. The CDR3 loop spans 15 amino acids. The germline gives CDR1 MNHEY, CDR2 SVGEGT. The J segment lost 4 bases and the V segment lost 6 bases, leaving 4 bases of the junction unmatched.

V gene TRBV6-2 or TRBV6-3 combines with J gene TRBJ2-7, with 15 positions matching TRBD2. Specimen: PBMCs or T cells enriched from blood (not recorded which). The TCR originated in a woman between 18 and 29 years old with acute COVID-19. The CDR3: CASSRTSGRAYEQYF. CDR3 DNA sequence: TGTGCCAGCAGCCGGACTAGCGGGAGGGCTTACGAGCAGTACTTC.